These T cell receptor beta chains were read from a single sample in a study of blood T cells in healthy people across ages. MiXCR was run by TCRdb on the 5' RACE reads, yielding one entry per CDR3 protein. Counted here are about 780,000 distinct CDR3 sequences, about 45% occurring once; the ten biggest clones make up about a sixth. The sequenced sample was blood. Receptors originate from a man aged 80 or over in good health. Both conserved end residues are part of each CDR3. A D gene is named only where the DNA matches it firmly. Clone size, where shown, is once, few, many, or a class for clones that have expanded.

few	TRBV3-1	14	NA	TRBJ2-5	CASSRRGVQETQYF	TGTGCCAGCAGCCGAAGGGGAGTGCAAGAGACCCAGTACTTC
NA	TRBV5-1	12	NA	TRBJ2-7	CASSRVGLEQYF	TGCGCCAGCAGCCGGGTGGGGCTCGAGCAGTACTTC
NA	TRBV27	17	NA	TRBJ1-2	CASNLSMAGSYGYGYTF	TGTGCCAGCAATTTATCAATGGCTGGGTCTTATGGGTATGGCTACACCTTC
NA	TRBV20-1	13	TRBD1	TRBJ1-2	CSAYLDRESGYTF	TGCAGTGCTTACTTGGACAGGGAATCTGGCTACACCTTC
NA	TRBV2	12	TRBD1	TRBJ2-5	CASRTTGETQYF	TGTGCCAGCAGGACGACAGGGGAGACCCAGTACTTC
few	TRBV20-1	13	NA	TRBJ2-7	CSARGALVPEQYF	TGCAGTGCTAGAGGAGCGCTAGTCCCCGAGCAGTACTTC
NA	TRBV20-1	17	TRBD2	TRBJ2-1	CSARGAVRLAVDNEQFF	TGCAGTGCTAGAGGGGCCGTCAGGCTAGCGGTAGACAATGAGCAGTTCTTC
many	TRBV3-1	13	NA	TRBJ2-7	CASSQTGTYEQYF	TGTGCCAGCAGCCAAACAGGGACCTACGAGCAGTACTTC
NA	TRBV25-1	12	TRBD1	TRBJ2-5	CASRQSGGERYF	TGTGCCAGCAGGCAGTCAGGGGGCGAGCGGTACTTC
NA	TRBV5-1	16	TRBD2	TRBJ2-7	CASSFGLAGTLREQYF	TGCGCCAGCAGCTTTGGACTAGCGGGAACCCTACGCGAGCAGTACTTC
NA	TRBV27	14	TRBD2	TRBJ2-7	CASSINSGRVEQYF	TGTGCCAGCAGTATAAATAGCGGGAGAGTCGAGCAGTACTTC
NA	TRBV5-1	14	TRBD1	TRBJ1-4	CASSFGQGREKLFF	TGCGCCAGCAGCTTCGGACAGGGGCGCGAAAAACTGTTTTTT
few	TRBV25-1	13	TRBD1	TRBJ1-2	CASSAGQVYGYTF	TGTGCCAGCAGTGCGGGACAGGTCTATGGCTACACCTTC
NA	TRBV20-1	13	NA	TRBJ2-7	CSARVRQPYEQYF	TGCAGTGCTAGAGTGAGACAGCCCTACGAGCAGTACTTC
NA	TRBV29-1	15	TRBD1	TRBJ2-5	CSVGRRDRGLETQYF	TGCAGCGTTGGGAGACGAGACAGGGGTTTGGAGACCCAGTACTTC
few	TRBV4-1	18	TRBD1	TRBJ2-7	CASSRAYPGQGAVYEQYF	TGCGCCAGCAGCCGCGCCTATCCGGGACAGGGGGCGGTCTACGAGCAGTACTTC
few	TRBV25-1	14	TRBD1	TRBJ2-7	CATRKTGGSYEQYF	TGTGCCACCCGGAAGACAGGGGGCTCCTACGAGCAGTACTTC
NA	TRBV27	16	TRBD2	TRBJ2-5	CASSLWSSGSPETQYF	TGTGCCAGCAGTTTATGGTCCAGCGGGAGTCCAGAGACCCAGTACTTC
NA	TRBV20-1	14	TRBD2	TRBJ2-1	CGASVTSVYNEQFF	TGCGGTGCTAGCGTGACTAGCGTATACAATGAGCAGTTCTTC
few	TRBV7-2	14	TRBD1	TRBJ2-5	CASSSRQGEETQYF	TGTGCCAGCAGCTCAAGACAGGGAGAGGAGACCCAGTACTTC
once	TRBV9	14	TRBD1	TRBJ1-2	CASSVGQGTSGYTF	TGTGCCAGCAGCGTAGGACAGGGGACGTCGGGCTACACCTTC
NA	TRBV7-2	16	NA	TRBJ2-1	CANSLRAISLGNEQFF	TGTGCCAACAGCTTACGGGCAATTTCCCTGGGAAATGAGCAGTTCTTC
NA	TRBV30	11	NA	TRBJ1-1	CACGPRTEAFF	TGTGCCTGTGGACCCCGCACTGAAGCTTTCTTT
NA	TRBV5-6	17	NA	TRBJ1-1	CASSLEEGHMENTEAFF	TGTGCCAGCAGCTTGGAGGAGGGTCACATGGAGAACACTGAAGCTTTCTTT
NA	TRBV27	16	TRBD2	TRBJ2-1	CASSHHSGGPYNEQFF	TGTGCCAGCAGCCACCATAGCGGGGGTCCCTACAATGAGCAGTTCTTC
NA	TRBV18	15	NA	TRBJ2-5	CASSPPIGTKETQYF	TGTGCCAGCTCACCACCCATCGGGACAAAGGAGACCCAGTACTTC
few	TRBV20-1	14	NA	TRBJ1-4	CSARDFAGLEKLFF	TGCAGTGCTAGAGATTTCGCAGGGTTAGAAAAACTGTTTTTT
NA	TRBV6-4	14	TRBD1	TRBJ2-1	CASSSTGEANEQFF	TGTGCCAGCAGCTCGACAGGGGAGGCCAATGAGCAGTTCTTC
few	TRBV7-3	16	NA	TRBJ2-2	CASSLSLGGNTGELFF	TGTGCCAGCAGCTTATCTCTGGGTGGGAACACCGGGGAGCTGTTTTTT
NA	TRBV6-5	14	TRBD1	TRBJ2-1	CASTPGTGGNEQFF	TGTGCCAGCACCCCTGGGACAGGGGGGAATGAGCAGTTCTTC
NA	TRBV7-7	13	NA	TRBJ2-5	CASSPETWWFQYF	TGTGCCAGCAGCCCGGAGACGTGGTGGTTTCAGTACTTC
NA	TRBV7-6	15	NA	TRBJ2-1	CASSLGERAYNEQFF	TGTGCCAGCAGCTTAGGAGAGCGGGCCTACAATGAGCAGTTCTTC
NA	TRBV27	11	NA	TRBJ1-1	CASSLGNRAFF	TGTGCCAGCAGTTTAGGGAATAGGGCTTTCTTT
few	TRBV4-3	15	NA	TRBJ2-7	CASSQQSQGIHEQYF	TGCGCCAGCAGCCAACAATCACAGGGAATCCACGAGCAGTACTTC
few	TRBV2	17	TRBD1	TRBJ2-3	CASSFTRQGGSTDTQYF	TGTGCCAGCAGTTTTACCCGACAGGGTGGGAGCACAGATACGCAGTATTTT
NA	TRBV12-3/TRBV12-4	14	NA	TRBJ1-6	CASTPAGLGSPLHF	TGTGCCAGCACCCCCGCGGGGTTAGGCTCACCCCTCCACTTT
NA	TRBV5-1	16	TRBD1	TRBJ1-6	CASSLGRAGGYSPLHF	TGCGCCAGCAGCTTGGGGAGAGCAGGGGGCTATTCACCCCTCCACTTT
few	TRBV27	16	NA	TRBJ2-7	CASSFGSGPSSYEQYF	TGTGCCAGCAGTTTCGGAAGCGGGCCGAGCTCCTACGAGCAGTACTTC
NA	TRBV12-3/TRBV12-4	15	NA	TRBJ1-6	CASTPRAGTNSPLHF	TGTGCCAGCACCCCGAGGGCAGGAACTAATTCACCCCTCCACTTT
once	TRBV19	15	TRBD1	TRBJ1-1	CASTPDRGRRTEAFF	TGTGCCAGTACCCCGGACAGGGGAAGAAGAACTGAAGCTTTCTTT
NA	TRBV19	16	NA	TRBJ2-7	CASSDLSMAGRSEQYF	TGTGCCAGTAGTGACCTTAGTATGGCGGGACGTAGCGAGCAGTACTTC
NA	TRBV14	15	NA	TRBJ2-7	CASSQISGLLYEQYF	TGTGCCAGCAGCCAAATCTCAGGTTTACTTTACGAGCAGTACTTC
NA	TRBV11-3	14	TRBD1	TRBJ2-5	CASSAQGIEETQYF	TGTGCCAGCAGCGCACAGGGGATCGAGGAGACCCAGTACTTC
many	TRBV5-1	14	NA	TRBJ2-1	CASSRYIGNNEQFF	TGCGCCAGCAGCCGTTACATAGGGAACAATGAGCAGTTCTTC
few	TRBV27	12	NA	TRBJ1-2	CASSVAGEGYTF	TGTGCCAGCAGTGTTGCAGGGGAAGGCTACACCTTC
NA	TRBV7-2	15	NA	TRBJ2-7	CASRSIFERTYEQYF	TGTGCCAGCAGATCCATATTCGAGCGGACCTACGAGCAGTACTTC
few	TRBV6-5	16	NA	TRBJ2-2	CASRVIDGINTGELFF	TGTGCCAGCCGAGTTATTGACGGGATCAACACCGGGGAGCTGTTTTTT
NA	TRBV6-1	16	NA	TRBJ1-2	CASSELQTINNYGYTF	TGTGCCAGCAGTGAACTGCAGACAATAAACAACTATGGCTACACCTTC